Included here is one TCR beta chain sequence, with context. TCRdb re-analysed the 5' RACE reads in MiXCR, keeping a single row per CDR3 protein. The table shows roughly 1.6 million distinct CDR3 sequences, with about 32% occurring only once. CDR1 is DFQATT and CDR2 is SNEGSKA in the germline V gene (reference sequence). The CDR3 length is 14 residues. Trimming pared 1 base from V and 1 base from J, leaving 10 bases between. This entry comes from a study of identical twins. Sequencing was done on a sample of cord blood. V and J are TRBV20-1 and TRBJ1-1; the D gene is possibly TRBD1 (5 bases). This receptor was taken from a newborn girl in good health. CDR3 in amino acids: CSARGQQGNTEAFF. In DNA, the CDR3 is TGCAGTGCTAGAGGCCAGCAGGGGAACACTGAAGCTTTCTTT.